This T cell receptor beta chain derives from a study of read filtering for tumor transcriptome and immune sequencing. Study context: R-ISS stage counts were eight or nine for I, 15 to 20 for II, roughly seven for III. DNase treatment preceded whole-transcriptome library preparation. RNA-seq yielded only about 80 to 1,400 TCR reads, IR-seq about 4 to 10.27 million.

This library used approximately 390 ng RNA and molecular barcoded adaptors spanning alpha/delta and beta/gamma chains. TCRdb recomputed calls from the reads with MiXCR, one row per CDR3 protein. The data show around 130,000 distinct CDR3 sequences, with roughly 13% seen just once and 8% to 9% held by the top ten. This clonotype was seen more than once but under ten times. Bone marrow was sampled from every patient at the time of active disease. V lost 8 bases and J lost 9; bases outside the gene matches: 17. Looked up from germline, CDR1 is ENHRY and CDR2 is SYGVKD. CDR3 size: 15 residues. Sequencing was performed on a population of CD138-negative cells sorted from bone marrow. This sequence originates from a donor aged 40 or over with multiple myeloma. The chain uses TRBV10-3 and TRBJ2-7, with 9 bases identical to TRBD2. The CDR3 region is CAIGKASGTSPRQYF. The CDR3 DNA is TGTGCCATCGGAAAGGCTAGCGGGACTTCCCCAAGGCAGTACTTC.